This T cell receptor (beta chain) was sequenced for a study of PD-1 and CTLA-4 blockade in melanoma. Germline values: CDR1 MDHEN, CDR2 SYDVKM. V lost 1 base and J lost 6, with 9 bases in between. The CDR3 totals 14 residues. The assay was immunoSEQ multiplex PCR, and TCRdb's table has in-frame clones only and misses some. The sample holds tens of thousands of clones, 88% seen once. The clonotype comes from a human donor with melanoma. The specimen was CD8+ T cells from peripheral blood, collected from a patient given anti-PD-1 treatment. V is TRBV28 and J is TRBJ1-4; the D is unclear. The CDR3 is CASSLSGGDEKLFF. The CDR3 DNA is TGTGCCAGCAGTTTATCGGGTGGGGATGAAAAACTGTTTTTT.